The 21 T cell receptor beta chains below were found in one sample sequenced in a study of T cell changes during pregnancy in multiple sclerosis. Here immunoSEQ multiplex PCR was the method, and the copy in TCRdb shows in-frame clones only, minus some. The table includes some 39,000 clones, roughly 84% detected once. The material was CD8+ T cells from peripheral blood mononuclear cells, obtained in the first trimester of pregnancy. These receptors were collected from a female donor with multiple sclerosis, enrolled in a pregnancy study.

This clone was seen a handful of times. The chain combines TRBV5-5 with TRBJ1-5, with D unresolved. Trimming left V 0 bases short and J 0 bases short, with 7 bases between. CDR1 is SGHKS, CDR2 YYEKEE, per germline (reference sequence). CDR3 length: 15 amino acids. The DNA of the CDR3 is TGTGCCAGCAGCTTGGTCGGTTTTAGCAATCAGCCCCAGCATTTT. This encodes CASSLVGFSNQPQHF.

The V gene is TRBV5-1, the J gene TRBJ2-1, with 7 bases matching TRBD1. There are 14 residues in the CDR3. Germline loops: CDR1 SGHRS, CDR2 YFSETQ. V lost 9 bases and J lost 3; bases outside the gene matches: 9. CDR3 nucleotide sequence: TGCGCCACCGCCCTCGGGACAGACTACAATGAGCAGTTCTTC. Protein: CATALGTDYNEQFF.

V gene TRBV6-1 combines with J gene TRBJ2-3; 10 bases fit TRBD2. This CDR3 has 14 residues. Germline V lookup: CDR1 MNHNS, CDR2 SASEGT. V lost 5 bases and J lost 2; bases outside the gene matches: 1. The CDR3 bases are TGTGCCAGCAGTAGCGGGGGGGCCACAGATACGCAGTATTTT. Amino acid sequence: CASSSGGATDTQYF.

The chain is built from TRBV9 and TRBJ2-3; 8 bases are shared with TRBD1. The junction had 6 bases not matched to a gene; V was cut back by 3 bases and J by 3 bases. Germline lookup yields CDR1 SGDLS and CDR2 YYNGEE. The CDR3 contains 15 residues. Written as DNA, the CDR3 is TGTGCCAGCAGCGCAGGACAGGGATTTACAGATACGCAGTATTTT. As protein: CASSAGQGFTDTQYF.

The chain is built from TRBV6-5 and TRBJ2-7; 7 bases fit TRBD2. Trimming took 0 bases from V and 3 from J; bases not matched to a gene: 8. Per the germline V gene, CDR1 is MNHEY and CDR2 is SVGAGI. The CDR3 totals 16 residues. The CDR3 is CASSYSVGGGSYEQYF. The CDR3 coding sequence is TGTGCCAGCAGTTACTCGGTTGGCGGGGGAAGCTACGAGCAGTACTTC.

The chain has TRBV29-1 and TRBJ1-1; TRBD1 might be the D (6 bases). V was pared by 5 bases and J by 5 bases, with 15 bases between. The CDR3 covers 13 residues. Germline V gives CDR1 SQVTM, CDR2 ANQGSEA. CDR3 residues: CSVYRVGGTEAFF. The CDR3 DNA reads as TGCAGCGTTTACAGGGTAGGCGGGACTGAAGCTTTCTTT.

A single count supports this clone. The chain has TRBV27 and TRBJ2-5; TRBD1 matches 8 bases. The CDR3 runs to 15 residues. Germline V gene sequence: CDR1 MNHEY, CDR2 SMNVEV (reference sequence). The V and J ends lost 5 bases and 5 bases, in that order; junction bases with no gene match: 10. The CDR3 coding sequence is TGTGCCAGCAGTCTCCGGACAGGGACAATGGAGACCCAGTACTTC. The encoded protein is CASSLRTGTMETQYF.

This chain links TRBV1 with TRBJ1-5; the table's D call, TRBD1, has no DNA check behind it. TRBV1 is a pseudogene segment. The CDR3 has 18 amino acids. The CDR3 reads CTSSPETGGKDSNQPQHF. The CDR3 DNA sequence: TGCACCAGCAGCCCGGAGACAGGGGGCAAAGATAGCAATCAGCCCCAGCATTTT.

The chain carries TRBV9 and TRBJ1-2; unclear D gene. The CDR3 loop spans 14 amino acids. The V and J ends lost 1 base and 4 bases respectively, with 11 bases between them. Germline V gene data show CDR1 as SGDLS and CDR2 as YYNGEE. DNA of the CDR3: TGTGCCAGCAGCGTAAGTGGCAGATCCTATGGCTACACCTTC. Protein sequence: CASSVSGRSYGYTF.

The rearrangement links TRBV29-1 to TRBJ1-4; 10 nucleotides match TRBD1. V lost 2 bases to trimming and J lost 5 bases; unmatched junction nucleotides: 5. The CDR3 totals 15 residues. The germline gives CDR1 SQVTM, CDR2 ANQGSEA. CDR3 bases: TGCAGCGTTGAAAAAACGGGACAGGGGAATGAAAAACTGTTTTTT. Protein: CSVEKTGQGNEKLFF.

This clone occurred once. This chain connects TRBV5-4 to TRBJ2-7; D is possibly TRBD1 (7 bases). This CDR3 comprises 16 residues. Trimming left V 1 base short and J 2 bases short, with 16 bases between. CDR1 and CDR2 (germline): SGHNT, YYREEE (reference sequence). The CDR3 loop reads CASSLPGDSLTYEQYF. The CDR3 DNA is TGTGCCAGCAGCTTGCCGGGGGACAGCCTCACCTACGAGCAGTACTTC.

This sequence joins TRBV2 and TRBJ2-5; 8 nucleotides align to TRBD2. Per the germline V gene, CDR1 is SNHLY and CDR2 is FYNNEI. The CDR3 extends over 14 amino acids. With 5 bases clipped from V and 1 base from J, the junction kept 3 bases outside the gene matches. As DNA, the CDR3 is TGTGCCAGCAGTACCCTAGCGGGCCAAGAGACCCAGTACTTC. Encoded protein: CASSTLAGQETQYF.

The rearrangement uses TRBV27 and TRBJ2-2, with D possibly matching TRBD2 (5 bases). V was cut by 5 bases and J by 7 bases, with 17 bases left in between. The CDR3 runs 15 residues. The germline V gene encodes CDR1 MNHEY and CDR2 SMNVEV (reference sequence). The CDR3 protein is CASSPIEGQNGELFF. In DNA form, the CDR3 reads TGTGCCAGCAGTCCGATTGAGGGTCAAAACGGGGAGCTGTTTTTT.

The CDR3 sequence: CASSGSGGVYNEQFF. Here the CDR3 DNA reads TGTGCCAGCAGTGGAAGCGGGGGGGTCTACAATGAGCAGTTCTTC. The gene calls are TRBV2 and TRBJ2-1, with 10 bases that match TRBD2. The CDR3 totals 15 residues. The J segment lost 3 bases and the V segment lost 4 bases, leaving 3 bases of the junction unmatched. Germline values: CDR1 SNHLY, CDR2 FYNNEI. Together with reference TRBV2 and TRBJ2-1, the CDR3 gives the full variable domain: EPEVTQTPSHQVTQMGQEVILRCVPISNHLYFYWYRQILGQKVEFLVSFYNNEISEKSEIFDDQFSVERPDGSNFTLKIRSTKLEDSAMYFCASSGSGGVYNEQFFGPGTRLTVL.

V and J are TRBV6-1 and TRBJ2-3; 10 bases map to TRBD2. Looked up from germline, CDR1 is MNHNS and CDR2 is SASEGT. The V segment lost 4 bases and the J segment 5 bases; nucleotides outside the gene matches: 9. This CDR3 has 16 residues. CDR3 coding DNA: TGTGCCAGCAGTGTGGAAAGCGGGGGGGCCCAAGATACGCAGTATTTT. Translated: CASSVESGGAQDTQYF.

The CDR3 sequence: CASSVAGGVDGYTF. In DNA, the CDR3 is TGTGCCAGCAGCGTAGCGGGGGGGGTAGATGGCTACACCTTC. J is TRBJ1-2 and V is TRBV9; a weak D match, TRBD1 (5 bases). CDR3 length equals 14 residues. The germline gives CDR1 SGDLS, CDR2 YYNGEE. The V and J ends lost 0 bases and 6 bases respectively, with 12 bases between them.

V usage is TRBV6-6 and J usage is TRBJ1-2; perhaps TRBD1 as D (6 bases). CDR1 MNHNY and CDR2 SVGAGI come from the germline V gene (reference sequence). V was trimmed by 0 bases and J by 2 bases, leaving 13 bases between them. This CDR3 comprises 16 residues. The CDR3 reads CASSYSLGQDNYGYTF. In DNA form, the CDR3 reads TGTGCCAGCAGTTACTCCTTGGGACAAGACAACTATGGCTACACCTTC.

In nucleotides, the CDR3 is TGTGCCAGCAGCTCATACCCGGGACAGGGCTATGGCTACACCTTC. Its translation: CASSSYPGQGYGYTF. The chain joins TRBV7-3 to TRBJ1-2; TRBD1 agrees at 9 bases. CDR3 length: 15 residues. With V trimmed by 4 bases and J by 4 bases, 7 bases remained unmatched. Germline CDR1 reads SGHTA; CDR2 reads FQGTGA.

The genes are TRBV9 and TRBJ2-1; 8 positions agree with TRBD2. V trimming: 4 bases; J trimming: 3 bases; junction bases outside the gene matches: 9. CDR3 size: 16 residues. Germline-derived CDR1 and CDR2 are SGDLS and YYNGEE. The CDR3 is CASSPWGSGDYNEQFF. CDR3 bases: TGTGCCAGCAGCCCCTGGGGTAGCGGGGACTACAATGAGCAGTTCTTC.

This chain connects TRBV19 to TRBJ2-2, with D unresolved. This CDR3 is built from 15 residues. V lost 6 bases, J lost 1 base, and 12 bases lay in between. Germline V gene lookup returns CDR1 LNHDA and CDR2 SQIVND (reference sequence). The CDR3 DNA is TGTGCCAGTAGGGGTTTGGGCGAGAACACCGGGGAGCTGTTTTTT. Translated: CASRGLGENTGELFF.

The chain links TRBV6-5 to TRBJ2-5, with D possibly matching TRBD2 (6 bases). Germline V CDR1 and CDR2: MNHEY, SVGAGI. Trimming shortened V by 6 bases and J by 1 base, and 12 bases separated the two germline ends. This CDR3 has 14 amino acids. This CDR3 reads CASSSAGFQETQYF. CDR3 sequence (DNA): TGTGCCAGCAGCTCGGCGGGGTTCCAAGAGACCCAGTACTTC.